What follows are 21 T cell receptor beta chains derived from one specimen sequenced in a study of blood T cells in healthy people across ages. Combining a sample-barcoded 5' primer with a J-beta primer mix, a second PCR ran for about 6 to 12 cycles. TCRdb processed the 5' RACE reads anew with MiXCR; each CDR3 protein has one entry. The table records about 1.5 million distinct CDR3 sequences, 35% to 45% of them present only once. Material: blood. The receptor set was obtained from a woman aged 18 to 35 in good health.

In its sample, this clonotype was seen a few times. This chain links TRBV7-9 with TRBJ1-4; D call uncertain. The CDR3 extends over 15 amino acids. Trimming took 5 bases from V and 4 from J, leaving 14 bases between them. Germline assignment: CDR1 SEHNR and CDR2 FQNEAQ (reference sequence). The CDR3: CASSTRTGVNEKLFF. DNA of the CDR3: TGTGCCAGCAGCACCCGGACGGGAGTTAATGAAAAACTGTTTTTT.

V is TRBV12-3 or TRBV12-4 and J is TRBJ1-1; no clear D gene. The CDR3 is 12 amino acids. The V gene lost 3 bases and the J gene lost 6 bases, with 8 bases spanning the gap. Written as DNA, the CDR3 is TGTGCCAGCAGTTTTCAGGTGGCTGAAGCTTTCTTT. Translating it yields CASSFQVAEAFF.

The J gene is TRBJ1-2, the V gene TRBV2, with unresolved D. Germline V CDR1 and CDR2: SNHLY, FYNNEI. V lost 6 bases and J lost 7, with 18 bases in between. This CDR3 has 14 amino acids. As DNA, the CDR3 is TGTGCCAGCAGGGGCCGGGCTCTTTCAGCTGGCTACACCTTC. Translation gives CASRGRALSAGYTF.

This clonotype was seen once. The V and J genes are TRBV4-2 and TRBJ2-5; 8 bases match TRBD2. Germline V lookup: CDR1 LGHNA, CDR2 YNFKEQ. This CDR3 region has 16 residues. The ends lost 1 base at V and 1 base at J; junction bases unmatched: 5. In nucleotides, the CDR3 is TGTGCCAGCAGCCAAGTGGCGGGGGGACTCCAAGAGACCCAGTACTTC. Its protein is CASSQVAGGLQETQYF.

The sample holds many counts of this clonotype. The genes are TRBV7-2 and TRBJ2-3; 8 bases line up with TRBD2. The V segment lost 1 base and the J segment 3 bases; nucleotides outside the gene matches: 3. CDR1 SGHTA and CDR2 FQGNSA come from the germline V gene. The CDR3 totals 15 residues. The DNA for the CDR3 is TGTGCCAGCAGCTTAGTAGCGGGAAATACAGATACGCAGTATTTT. This translates into CASSLVAGNTDTQYF. Variable domain in full (rest from reference TRBV7-2 and TRBJ2-3): GAGVSQSPSNKVTEKGKDVELRCDPISGHTALYWYRQSLGQGLEFLIYFQGNSAPDKSGLPSDRFSAERTGGSVSTLTIQRTQQEDSAVYLCASSLVAGNTDTQYFGPGTRLTVL.

This clonotype was recorded a few times. In nucleotides, the CDR3 is TGCAGTGCTAGAAATAGGGGGTTAACCGAGCAGTACTTC. It specifies CSARNRGLTEQYF. The V call is TRBV20-1, the J call TRBJ2-7; tentative D call: TRBD1 (6 bases). CDR3 length: 13 amino acids. Germline V gene lookup returns CDR1 DFQATT and CDR2 SNEGSKA (reference sequence). V was pared by 2 bases and J by 6 bases, with 14 bases between.

The rearrangement uses TRBV27 and TRBJ2-3; D ambiguous. This CDR3 contains 14 residues. Trimming pared 3 bases from V and 2 bases from J, leaving 9 bases between. Germline V gives CDR1 MNHEY, CDR2 SMNVEV (reference sequence). CDR3 amino acids: CASSFFPYTDTQYF. CDR3 bases: TGTGCCAGCAGTTTCTTTCCGTACACAGATACGCAGTATTTT.

There are a few counts of this clonotype. This chain uses TRBV20-1 with TRBJ2-7, with TRBD2 as a possible D gene (5 bases). V lost 1 base to trimming and J lost 2 bases, with 12 bases between them. The germline gives CDR1 DFQATT, CDR2 SNEGSKA (reference sequence). CDR3 length: 14 amino acids. DNA for the CDR3: TGCAGTGCTAGAGTCCCTAGCAGAACCTACGAGCAGTACTTC. It encodes CSARVPSRTYEQYF.

This clonotype came up a few times. The J gene is TRBJ2-7, the V gene TRBV4-1, with 7 bases identical to TRBD2. CDR3 length: 13 amino acids. Trimming removed 2 bases from V and 7 bases from J; junction bases left unmatched: 5. Germline CDR1 is MGHRA and CDR2 is YSYEKL. The DNA for the CDR3 is TGCGCCAGCAGCCAAACCAGCGGGATTGAGCAGTACTTC. This translates into CASSQTSGIEQYF.

The chain uses TRBV3-1 and TRBJ2-3, with TRBD2 identical over 10 bases. The germline V gene has CDR1 LGHDT and CDR2 YNNKEL (reference sequence). V was pared by 4 bases and J by 3 bases, with 7 bases of the junction left unmatched. CDR3 size: 16 residues. As DNA, the CDR3 is TGTGCCAGCAGCCCTGCTAGCGGGAGAGGTACAGATACGCAGTATTTT. This sequence encodes CASSPASGRGTDTQYF.

The chain couples TRBV7-2 to TRBJ1-3, with a tentative D call TRBD1 (5 bases). The CDR3 consists of 16 residues. The ends were cut back, 1 base at V and 2 bases at J, with 12 bases in the middle. In germline, CDR1 is SGHTA, CDR2 FQGNSA. The CDR3 DNA reads TGTGCCAGCAGCTTAGGGATGGGGGATCCTGGAAACACCATATATTTT. Translating gives CASSLGMGDPGNTIYF.

The chain couples TRBV6-2 or TRBV6-3 to TRBJ2-5, with 7 bases fitting TRBD2. Judging by the DNA end, TRBJ2-7 fits better; the J call may be wrong. Per germline, CDR1 MNHEY and CDR2 SVGEGT. This CDR3 region has 15 residues. The CDR3 loop reads CASSSPLAAIYEQYF. CDR3 nucleotide sequence: TGTGCCAGCAGTTCCCCTCTAGCGGCTATCTACGAGCAGTACTTC.

About this clonotype: One end of the junction fails to match germline, which may point to a read error. CDR3 region: CSARGSGGQETQYF. In DNA form, the CDR3 reads TGCAGTGCAAGAGGCAGCGGGGGCCAAGAGACCCAGTACTTC. V is TRBV20-1 and J is TRBJ2-5; 8 bases map to TRBD2. This CDR3 is 14 amino acids long. Germline CDR1 DFQATT, CDR2 SNEGSKA (reference sequence).

CDR3 nucleotide sequence: TGTGCCAGCAGCTTTGGGGGAAACATCTACGAGCAGTACTTC. This codes for CASSFGGNIYEQYF. V and J are TRBV13 and TRBJ2-7; D is perhaps TRBD1 or TRBD2 (5 bases each). The CDR3 sequence is 14 residues long. V lost 3 bases and J 3 bases, leaving 12 bases between the germline ends. CDR1 is PRHDT, CDR2 FYEKMQ, per germline (reference sequence). Variable domain in full (rest from reference TRBV13 and TRBJ2-7): AAGVIQSPRHLIKEKRETATLKCYPIPRHDTVYWYQQGPGQDPQFLISFYEKMQSDKGSIPDRFSAQQFSDYHSELNMSSLELGDSALYFCASSFGGNIYEQYFGPGTRLTVT.

This chain uses TRBV6-1 with TRBJ2-7; no definite D call. The germline V and J ends were trimmed by 3 bases and 7 bases, with 7 bases remaining between them. Germline V lookup: CDR1 MNHNS, CDR2 SASEGT. CDR3 size: 11 residues. In DNA form, the CDR3 reads TGTGCCAGCAGTGACAGACAAGAGCAGTACTTC. It yields the protein CASSDRQEQYF.

There are a few counts of this clonotype. The rearrangement links TRBV6-5 to TRBJ1-6, with 8 bases fitting TRBD1. This CDR3 comprises 16 residues. Germline V gene lookup returns CDR1 MNHEY and CDR2 SVGAGI. The junction had 7 bases not matched to a gene; V was cut back by 0 bases and J by 9 bases. The DNA for the CDR3 is TGTGCCAGCAGTTACTCGCAGGGGGCGAAGTTTTCACCCCTCCACTTT. As protein: CASSYSQGAKFSPLHF.

There are a few counts of this clonotype. J is TRBJ1-5 and V is TRBV12-3 or TRBV12-4; the D is unclear. The CDR3 totals 16 residues. V was trimmed by 6 bases and J by 1 base, leaving 16 bases between them. The CDR3 region has the DNA TGTGCCAGCAGCCGCCGTGGGAGGAACAGCAATCAGCCCCAGCATTTT. The encoded protein is CASSRRGRNSNQPQHF.

Turning to this clonotype: A much larger clone lies a single base off, so this may be a read error. This chain joins TRBV4-2 and TRBJ2-1; 10 nucleotides agree with TRBD2. This CDR3 region has 19 residues. Germline assignment: CDR1 LGHNA and CDR2 YNFKEQ. The CDR3 bases are TGTGCCAGCAGCCAAGACGGGCTAGCGGGGGATGGGGACTACAATGAGCGGTTCTTC. Protein: CASSQDGLAGDGDYNERFF.

J is TRBJ2-5 and V is TRBV4-1; no clear D gene. The CDR3 contains 12 residues. Germline CDR1 is MGHRA and CDR2 is YSYEKL. Trimming stripped 4 bases from V and 11 bases from J, with 14 bases between. CDR3 nucleotide sequence: TGCGCCAGCAGCCCGTCTATGGCTGAGCAGTACTTC. This codes for CASSPSMAEQYF.

CDR3 loop: CASTEVPGELFF. Written as DNA, the CDR3 is TGTGCCAGCACCGAAGTCCCCGGGGAGCTGTTTTTT. The rearrangement links TRBV7-2 to TRBJ2-2, with D unclear. Trimming shortened V by 7 bases and J by 6 bases, and 9 bases separated the two germline ends. This CDR3 has 12 residues. Germline assignment: CDR1 SGHTA and CDR2 FQGNSA.

Regarding this clonotype: At one boundary the junction diverges from the germline segment, which might be a read error. The V gene is TRBV2, the J gene TRBJ2-4; a possible D gene is TRBD2 (5 bases). This CDR3 spans 13 amino acids. Per germline, CDR1 SNHLY and CDR2 FYNNEI. The CDR3 DNA reads as TGTGCCTGCAGTGAGGGCGTCGGGAACATTCAGTACTTC. It codes for CACSEGVGNIQYF. Variable domain in full (rest from reference TRBV2 and TRBJ2-4): EPEVTQTPSHQVTQMGQEVILRCVPISNHLYFYWYRQILGQKVEFLVSFYNNEISEKSEIFDDQFSVERPDGSNFTLKIRSTKLEDSAMYFCACSEGVGNIQYFGAGTRLSVL.